The 29 T cell receptor beta chains below all came from one sample that was sequenced in a study of shared clonotypes between healthy human individuals. Repertoires were generated with immunoSEQ multiplex PCR, while TCRdb's copy carries only in-frame clones and drops some. The table shows 400,000 to 600,000 clones, with more than 95% occurring only once. Sequencing used naive CD4+ T cells sorted from blood. Subset here: CD45RA+ positively selected. These receptors all stem from a woman in her twenties or thirties in good health.

The chain has TRBV7-3 and TRBJ2-7; 10 bases fit TRBD2. From germline, CDR1 is SGHTA and CDR2 FQGTGA. Germline trimming cut 0 bases from V and 1 base from J; bases unmatched to any gene: 0. This CDR3 is 15 amino acids long. The CDR3 DNA is TGTGCCAGCAGCTTAACTAGCGGGGGGTCCTACGAGCAGTACTTC. It encodes CASSLTSGGSYEQYF.

The genes are TRBV18 and TRBJ2-3, with D possibly matching TRBD2 (5 bases). Between the trimmed V and J ends, which lost 3 bases and 4 bases, there was a span of 8 bases. The V gene's germline CDR1 is KGHSH and CDR2 LQKENI. The CDR3 loop spans 13 amino acids. The CDR3 loop is CASSPGIADTQYF. The CDR3 DNA reads TGTGCCAGCTCACCCGGGATCGCAGATACGCAGTATTTT.

The rearrangement uses TRBV7-2 and TRBJ2-7, with 8 positions matching TRBD1. The germline V gene encodes CDR1 SGHTA and CDR2 FQGNSA. The CDR3 contains 15 residues. After removal of 5 bases from V and 5 bases from J, the junction contained 11 bases not matched to a gene. CDR3 in amino acids: CASSQTSGGVDEQYF. The CDR3 coding sequence is TGTGCCAGCAGCCAAACCTCAGGGGGCGTCGACGAGCAGTACTTC.

This clone was seen a handful of times. This chain connects TRBV30 to TRBJ1-5; the D is unclear. V was trimmed by 0 bases and J by 4 bases, leaving 10 bases between them. This CDR3 is built from 14 residues. Germline V CDR1 and CDR2: GTSNPN, SVGIG (reference sequence). CDR3 in DNA: TGTGCCTGGAGTGTGAGCCCGGGAAATCAGCCCCAGCATTTT. This translates into CAWSVSPGNQPQHF.

The V gene is TRBV5-1, the J gene TRBJ2-3; 8 bases line up with TRBD1. V shed 6 bases and J 0 bases; nucleotides not matched to a gene: 6. This CDR3 is 15 amino acids long. Looked up from germline, CDR1 is SGHRS and CDR2 is YFSETQ. CDR3 nucleotide sequence: TGCGCCAGCAACCCAGGGACAGGCAGCACAGATACGCAGTATTTT. It codes for CASNPGTGSTDTQYF.

This sequence joins TRBV19 and TRBJ1-1; D is ambiguous. CDR3 length equals 15 residues. In germline, CDR1 is LNHDA, CDR2 SQIVND (reference sequence). V lost 1 base to trimming and J lost 1 base, with 10 bases between them. CDR3 protein: CASSIVNFRNTEAFF. Written as DNA, the CDR3 is TGTGCCAGTAGTATAGTAAACTTCCGGAACACTGAAGCTTTCTTT.

This chain connects TRBV5-4 to TRBJ2-7; a possible D gene is TRBD1 (6 bases). V gave up 4 bases and J gave up 10 bases, with 15 bases separating them. Germline CDR1 SGHNT, CDR2 YYREEE (reference sequence). This CDR3 has 12 residues. The CDR3: CASSKDSGDQYF. For the CDR3, the DNA is TGTGCCAGCAGCAAGGACAGCGGCGATCAGTACTTC.

The V gene is TRBV2, the J gene TRBJ1-1; D unresolved. Germline assignment: CDR1 SNHLY and CDR2 FYNNEI. Trimming removed 7 bases from V and 0 bases from J, with 6 bases in between. CDR3 length: 12 residues. This CDR3 reads CASNNMNTEAFF. The CDR3 region has the DNA TGTGCCAGCAACAATATGAACACTGAAGCTTTCTTT.

This chain joins TRBV5-1 and TRBJ1-3; no clear D. This CDR3 has 14 amino acids. From germline, CDR1 is SGHRS and CDR2 YFSETQ. The ends were cut back, 0 bases at V and 2 bases at J, with 6 bases in the middle. This chain's CDR3 is CASSLELTGNTIYF. The CDR3 nucleotides read TGCGCCAGCAGCTTGGAACTTACTGGAAACACCATATATTTT. Variable domain in full (rest from reference TRBV5-1 and TRBJ1-3): KAGVTQTPRYLIKTRGQQVTLSCSPISGHRSVSWYQQTPGQGLQFLFEYFSETQRNKGNFPGRFSGRQFSNSRSEMNVSTLELGDSALYLCASSLELTGNTIYFGEGSWLTVV.

The chain employs TRBV19 and TRBJ1-2, with D uncertain. The CDR3 is made up of 10 amino acids. Germline lookup yields CDR1 LNHDA and CDR2 SQIVND (reference sequence). Trimming shortened V by 7 bases and J by 6 bases, and 6 bases separated the two germline ends. The CDR3 DNA reads as TGTGCCAGTAAGGTCGATGGCTACACCTTC. It yields the protein CASKVDGYTF.

The rearrangement uses TRBV6-6 and TRBJ1-1; D is unresolved. Germline CDR1 and CDR2: MNHNY and SVGAGI (reference sequence). This CDR3 contains 14 residues. The ends were cut back, 2 bases at V and 1 base at J, with 8 bases in the middle. The CDR3 here is CASSYRVENTEAFF. As DNA, the CDR3 is TGTGCCAGCAGTTACAGGGTGGAGAACACTGAAGCTTTCTTT.

The chain recombines TRBV28 with TRBJ1-2; no reliable D call. The V end was cut by 6 bases, the J end by 4 bases, with 21 bases between. CDR1 and CDR2 from the germline V gene are MDHEN and SYDVKM. The CDR3 contains 16 residues. The DNA of the CDR3 is TGTGCCAGCAGCCGAACACTCTCCAGCGCGCGCTATGGCTACACCTTC. It translates to CASSRTLSSARYGYTF.

This clone has just one count. The same CDR3 also results from other DNA sequences found in this sample. The J gene is TRBJ2-7, the V gene TRBV6-5, with 8 positions matching TRBD1. Trimming took 2 bases from V and 3 from J; bases not matched to a gene: 3. This CDR3 has 14 amino acids. CDR1 and CDR2 (germline): MNHEY, SVGAGI. The CDR3 here is CASSYGQGDYEQYF. The CDR3 DNA follows: TGTGCCAGCAGTTACGGACAGGGTGACTACGAGCAGTACTTC.

The genes are TRBV28 and TRBJ1-5, with D possibly TRBD1 on 6 matching bases. CDR1 is MDHEN and CDR2 is SYDVKM in the germline V gene. V was clipped by 7 bases and J by 11 bases, with 24 bases between them. The CDR3 is 15 residues long. This chain's CDR3 is CASTNPMAGVKSQHF. CDR3 in DNA: TGTGCCAGCACCAACCCAATGGCAGGGGTAAAGTCCCAGCATTTT.

This clone is a singleton in its sample. The gene calls are TRBV5-1 and TRBJ1-2, with a possible D match to TRBD1 (5 bases). The CDR3 totals 14 residues. Germline V gene lookup returns CDR1 SGHRS and CDR2 YFSETQ. V lost 0 bases and J lost 6, with 12 bases in between. CDR3 in DNA: TGCGCCAGCAGCTTGGGGGCAGGGCAGGATGGCTACACCTTC. As protein: CASSLGAGQDGYTF.

Here the CDR3 DNA reads TGTGCCAGCAGCCTCAACTACGAGCAGTACTTC. Its protein is CASSLNYEQYF. The chain couples TRBV7-9 to TRBJ2-5; D ambiguous. With the DNA end fitting TRBJ2-7 better, the J assignment may be wrong. CDR3 length: 11 amino acids. Looked up from germline, CDR1 is SEHNR and CDR2 is FQNEAQ (reference sequence).

V and J are TRBV19 and TRBJ1-5; 9 positions agree with TRBD1. CDR1 and CDR2 from the germline V gene are LNHDA and SQIVND (reference sequence). V trimming: 6 bases; J trimming: 4 bases; junction bases outside the gene matches: 7. The CDR3 extends over 15 amino acids. The CDR3 coding sequence is TGTGCCAGTAGCCGGGACAGGGCGAAAAATCAGCCCCAGCATTTT. Protein sequence: CASSRDRAKNQPQHF.

The chain is built from TRBV7-2 and TRBJ1-5, with D perhaps matching TRBD1 (5 bases). The CDR3 loop spans 14 amino acids. Germline lookup yields CDR1 SGHTA and CDR2 FQGNSA. Between the trimmed V and J ends, which lost 7 bases and 5 bases, there was a span of 15 bases. CDR3 in amino acids: CASTRGTADQPQHF. CDR3 DNA: TGTGCCAGCACCCGGGGGACGGCGGATCAGCCCCAGCATTTT.

The chain links TRBV5-1 to TRBJ2-2; 8 bases are shared with TRBD2. Germline CDR1 SGHRS, CDR2 YFSETQ. Trimming removed 2 bases from V and 6 bases from J; junction bases left unmatched: 9. The CDR3 consists of 16 residues. Written as DNA, the CDR3 is TGCGCCAGCAGCTTATGGAGCGGGAGAGGATCCGGGGAGCTGTTTTTT. Protein: CASSLWSGRGSGELFF. Filled out from reference TRBV5-1 and TRBJ2-2, the complete variable domain reads KAGVTQTPRYLIKTRGQQVTLSCSPISGHRSVSWYQQTPGQGLQFLFEYFSETQRNKGNFPGRFSGRQFSNSRSEMNVSTLELGDSALYLCASSLWSGRGSGELFFGEGSRLTVL.

This chain links TRBV30 with TRBJ2-5; 10 bases match TRBD1. Germline V gene data show CDR1 as GTSNPN and CDR2 as SVGIG (reference sequence). After removal of 5 bases from V and 5 bases from J, the junction contained 11 bases not matched to a gene. This CDR3 is built from 15 residues. The CDR3 reads CAWGAGTGAGETQYF. CDR3 DNA: TGTGCCTGGGGCGCCGGGACAGGGGCGGGGGAGACCCAGTACTTC.

The chain joins TRBV5-1 to TRBJ2-7, with D hard to call. Trimming took 7 bases from V and 2 from J, leaving 19 bases between them. CDR3 length equals 15 residues. Germline V lookup: CDR1 SGHRS, CDR2 YFSETQ. In DNA form, the CDR3 reads TGCGCCAGCGGGGTCGGGCGAGACTCGACCTACGAGCAGTACTTC. Amino acids: CASGVGRDSTYEQYF.

The J gene is TRBJ2-5, the V gene TRBV2; 7 bases are a match to TRBD2. The germline gives CDR1 SNHLY, CDR2 FYNNEI. J gave up 2 bases and V 7 bases, and 7 bases lay outside the gene matches. The CDR3 runs to 14 residues. CDR3 nucleotide sequence: TGTGCCAGCACCAAACTAGCGACACAAGAGACCCAGTACTTC. The encoded protein is CASTKLATQETQYF.

The chain combines TRBV28 with TRBJ1-5; D gene ambiguous. The length of the CDR3 is 11 residues. Trimming left V 10 bases short and J 7 bases short, with 11 bases between. Germline V gene sequence: CDR1 MDHEN, CDR2 SYDVKM. CDR3 nucleotide sequence: TGTGCCACCATTCACGGACAGCCCCAGCATTTT. Translation gives CATIHGQPQHF.

This clone was picked up a small number of times. This chain connects TRBV10-2 to TRBJ1-5, with D uncertain. CDR1 is WSHSY, CDR2 SAAADI, per germline. This CDR3 contains 13 residues. V dropped 2 bases and J dropped 4 bases, with 6 bases sitting between them. CDR3 coding DNA: TGCGCCAGCAGTGAGGGGAAGAATCAGCCCCAGCATTTT. Translated, it gives CASSEGKNQPQHF.

This clone was detected only once. The chain combines TRBV19 with TRBJ2-4; 11 bases align to TRBD2. Per germline, CDR1 LNHDA and CDR2 SQIVND (reference sequence). The CDR3 has 20 residues. The junction had 12 bases not matched to a gene; V was cut back by 2 bases and J by 0 bases. Written as DNA, the CDR3 is TGTGCCAGTAGTATATCCGGGACTAGCGGAACTAAGATAGCCAAAAACATTCAGTACTTC. It translates to CASSISGTSGTKIAKNIQYF.

The V and J genes are TRBV7-9 and TRBJ2-5, with 7 nucleotides matching TRBD2. Germline values: CDR1 SEHNR, CDR2 FQNEAQ (reference sequence). The V gene end was trimmed by 0 bases and the J gene end by 11 bases; junction bases not matched to a gene: 9. The CDR3 has 14 amino acids. The CDR3 sequence: CASSLAGVWREQYF. In DNA form, the CDR3 reads TGTGCCAGCAGCTTAGCCGGGGTCTGGCGGGAGCAGTACTTC.

The chain recombines TRBV5-1 with TRBJ2-1, with 8 bases that match TRBD2. In germline, CDR1 is SGHRS, CDR2 YFSETQ. J gave up 7 bases and V 3 bases, and 0 bases lay outside the gene matches. This CDR3 has 12 amino acids. This CDR3 is CASSSGGNEQFF. The CDR3, as DNA: TGCGCCAGCAGCTCGGGAGGGAATGAGCAGTTCTTC.

The chain uses TRBV15 and TRBJ2-2; D is possibly TRBD1 (6 bases). V dropped 0 bases and J dropped 5 bases, with 10 bases sitting between them. Germline CDR1 reads LNHNV; CDR2 reads YYDKDF (reference sequence). The CDR3 totals 15 residues. For the CDR3, the DNA is TGTGCCACCAGCAGAGACAGGGGTTGGACCGGGGAGCTGTTTTTT. Its translation: CATSRDRGWTGELFF.

The genes are TRBV6-1 and TRBJ2-7; 8 nucleotides line up with TRBD1. V lost 6 bases to trimming and J lost 5 bases; unmatched junction nucleotides: 9. The V gene's germline CDR1 is MNHNS and CDR2 SASEGT. CDR3 length equals 14 residues. The CDR3 coding sequence is TGTGCCAGCAGACACCAGGGGGCTGTGCACGAGCAGTACTTC. The encoded protein is CASRHQGAVHEQYF.